This T cell receptor beta chain was identified during a study of cytomegalovirus exposure and HLA in healthy donors (dated 2017 in TCRdb). In the study overall: In an earlier analysis of some 550 of the donors, 250 to 350 Gb of sequence data and 95 million to 130 million unique TCR beta sequences from about 180 million T cells were reported. Among roughly 400 genotyped donors of the cohort, an average of about 240,000 unique TCR beta nucleotide sequences was sequenced per donor, of which roughly 17% were non-productive. Rather than drawing on any new phenotypic data, the later analysis identified candidate immune exposures from TCR beta sequences and the way those sequences occurred across donors. A separate validation cohort of roughly 130 different subjects was used in addition to the 666-subject first cohort. HLA typing covered class I and class II loci at four-digit resolution. A later genetic analysis used genome-wide SNP genotypes for about 60% of the roughly 700 donors, treating that subset as a discovery cohort. In an earlier analysis of 587 of the donors, high-throughput TCR beta sequencing was used to judge whether each TCR beta V gene segment behaved as functional or pseudogenic. All discovery cohort repertoires had been generated on a single sequencing platform. The genetic ancestry cluster associated with self-reported Caucasian donors included 81% of the roughly 400 genotyped donors. The study aimed to test whether cataloging public T cell receptors could reveal signatures of past pathogen exposure. To study patterns of TCR occurrence, a later analysis re-analyzed previously published TCR beta repertoires from just over 650 donors and added high-resolution HLA genotyping. Using immunosequencing, the study profiled T cell repertoires from 550 to 750 subjects and related those repertoires to cytomegalovirus serostatus. High-throughput TCR immunosequencing, statistical association of individual TCRs with disease status, and machine learning were combined to predict cytomegalovirus infection status. Because of strong linkage in the cohort, roughly five DR-DQ haplotypes were treated as single units for association and clustering. Donor age, sex, ethnicity and CMV serostatus were collected together with the repertoire data. Typing coverage differed by locus: A, B, C, DRB1 and DQB1 were typed in roughly 620-640 donors, DQA1 in about 500, DPA1 in 600 to 610, and DPB1 in just under 490. Around 300 gigabases of sequencing data and 70 million to 85 million unique TCR sequences were included in an early release covering about 700 HLA-typed donors. Points the paper makes about the study in general: The sequencing pipeline was judged likely to have produced a cluster of highly shared sequence variants as a technical artifact. Most TCR sequences were seen in very few donors, while some public TCRs were found in many individuals. Only TCR beta chains were sequenced in this cohort, and the absence of alpha or paired-chain data limited detectable features. An association between a missense DCLRE1C variant and V-gene and J-gene trimming of TCR beta chains was found in a later genetic analysis and replicated in an independent cohort. HLA typing was unavailable for some donors at each locus, so association tests used only the typed subset. According to a later analysis, parvovirus B19, influenza, CMV and Epstein-Barr virus appeared linked to several top co-occurrence clusters. Assigning TCR associations to individual alleles was difficult when HLA alleles, especially DR and DQ, strongly co-occurred. For the cohort, immune exposure information was limited to CMV serostatus. According to a later genetic analysis, donors in an Asian-associated ancestry cluster had fewer N-insertions in productive TCRs than the approximately 690-donor mean. According to the authors, the approach could potentially be generalized to other disease states and immunological phenotypes. Because counts were too low, roughly 16 rarely observed V segments, including chromosome 9 orphons, were excluded from the earlier analysis of 587 of the donors. The presence/absence analyses assumed that sequencing depth was roughly uniform across donors, and that assumption may not be true. A later analysis found that most CMV-associated TCR beta chains appeared HLA-restricted, with HLA associations seemingly driven largely by CMV exposure. A few of the identified cytomegalovirus-associated TCR beta chains were confirmed in vitro to be specific for cytomegalovirus antigens. Linkage disequilibrium might explain the correlated functional status among segregating V segments, but an unknown experimental factor could not be ruled out. The 87-base-pair reads could not distinguish some IMGT-functional V segments, including TRBV6-2 and TRBV6-3, so those segments were excluded. The classifier was reported to diagnose cytomegalovirus status with high specificity and sensitivity in both the original cohort and the validation cohort. In an earlier analysis of 450 to 750 of the donors, most TCR beta V segments appeared in productive rearrangements about 87% or about 30% of the time, broadly matching IMGT annotations. A further reported finding was that TCR beta sequences accurately predicted the HLA-A and HLA-B alleles for most subjects in the first cohort. In a later analysis, TCR association rates were found to vary across HLA loci, with the most associated TCRs seen for DRB1 alleles and the fewest for HLA-C alleles. At a false discovery rate of 0.05, a later analysis linked about 17,000 TCR beta sequences to specific HLA alleles. The study gave a list of 150 to 200 TCR beta chains associated with cytomegalovirus. In a later analysis, HLA-associated TCR beta chains were found to be more clonally expanded and to have lower generation probabilities than equally common non-associated chains.

The library was prepared using the immunoSEQ multiplex PCR assay. The multiplex PCR relied on a mix of 60 forward primers for TCR Vbeta segments and 13 reverse primers for TCR Jbeta segments. The CDR3 region of rearranged TCR beta genes was amplified from genomic DNA with a multiplex PCR assay. On the Illumina HiSeq System, the amplified TCR beta libraries were sequenced as 87-base-pair reads. The study's own analysis went as follows. A later analysis tallied 80 million to 95 million unique TCR beta chains across the 610 or so repertoires, and 10 million to 11 million of those chains were shared by two or more donors. Raw reads were error-corrected and collapsed into unique sequences with a nearest-neighbor algorithm that merged closely related sequences to remove PCR and sequencing errors. V, D and J gene segments were assigned by aligning CDR3 sequences to IMGT reference sequences. For a sequence to be retained, a match of at least six nucleotides was required to both a V gene segment and a J gene segment. Rearrangements were classified as productive when the CDR3 lacked stop codons and remained in frame with V and J, and all other rearrangements were classified as non-productive. CDR3 was defined by IMGT convention, running from the second conserved V-encoded cysteine to the conserved J-encoded phenylalanine. Sequences without an unambiguous match to a single V gene segment were excluded from the earlier analysis of a few hundred of the donors. An earlier analysis of several hundred of the donors called V segments functional above 56.7% productive rearrangements and segregating when the between-donor standard deviation exceeded 5%. A statistical classification framework was built to diagnose cytomegalovirus status from the catalog of TCR beta chain sequences. A later analysis assigned V and J genes by comparing TCR nucleotide sequences with IMGT/GENE-DB human TR gene sequences. In a later analysis, CDR3 sequences and most-parsimonious VDJ recombination scenarios were assigned using the TCRdist pipeline. A later analysis defined each TCR beta chain by its CDR3 amino acid sequence plus V-gene family, and excluded reads lacking a unique V-gene family. In a later analysis, approximately 590 highly shared, low-generation-probability nucleotide sequences were removed to address suspected cross-contamination and a sequencing artifact. In a later analysis, a clonal expansion index for each public chain was calculated from normalized within-repertoire ranks of inferred template counts. Generation probabilities in a later analysis came from a VDJ recombination model fitted to out-of-frame rearrangements, and those results were checked against IGoR. A later analysis scored TCR-TCR, TCR-HLA and TCR-CMV co-occurrence with hypergeometric tests, applying a repertoire-size bias correction to TCR pairs. A later analysis estimated false discovery rates by permuting HLA or CMV assignments 20 times. In a later analysis, co-occurring TCRs were grouped using DBSCAN, and TCRdist sequence similarity was added for clustering within HLA-allele-positive subsets. Repertoires with fewer than 30,000 or more than 120,000 public chains, plus five repertoires with anomalous nucleotide sharing, were excluded from co-occurrence clustering. Drawn from immuneACCESS, this table holds only the in-frame rearrangements with V and J called that TCRdb kept. Clones are partly lost; checked studies trace under half to an unresolved V gene and leave the rest unexplained. V, J and clone size are taken as reported in that table, and D and trimming were inferred from the DNA itself. For this sample there are under 200,000 clones; 80% appear just once. About 6.3% of the sample goes to the ten largest clones.

CDR1 and CDR2 were assigned from the germline V gene (reference sequence) as MNHEY and SMNVEV. Trimming costs V 4 bases and J 0 bases, and their ends lie 9 bases apart. Its CDR3 holds 14 amino acids, cysteine through phenylalanine. CDR3 DNA is the only sequence kept; it has 42 bases, read in frame from the first base. As for this clone: Its cognate antigen has yet to be identified. Base qualities are not provided; no much larger clone lies one nucleotide away.

The cohort comprised some 730 healthy bone marrow donors. At the time of sampling, every cohort member was nominally healthy, though immune exposures that went unrecorded were likely present. The donor tested CMV seropositive and was one of the 289 seropositive cohort members. A peripheral blood sample was collected from each donor, and TCR beta sequencing was performed on peripheral blood mononuclear cells. The Qiagen DNeasy Blood Extraction Kit was used to extract genomic DNA from the blood cell samples. Specimen: PBMCs. The chain employs TRBV27 and TRBJ1-1; there is no confident call for the D gene. The TCR originated in a male donor in good health and CMV-seropositive. The CDR3 protein is CASSSRSMNTEAFF. The nucleotide sequence reads as follows: TGTGCCAGCAGTTCTCGGAGCATGAACACTGAAGCTTTCTTT.